This is a list of T cell receptor beta chains from one sample in a study of neurological immune-mediated disorders. TCRdb reprocessed the 5' RACE reads via MiXCR and lists one record per CDR3 protein. Counted here are tens of thousands of distinct CDR3 sequences, 12% to 15% occurring once; the ten biggest clones make up 25% to 30%. The sample consisted of PBMCs. Receptors originate from a woman aged 45 to 65 with HTLV-1-associated myelopathy (HAM/TSP). CDR3s include the opening cysteine and the closing phenylalanine or tryptophan. A D gene is named only where the DNA matches it firmly. Clone size is stated in some rows and not others, as once, few, many or a class when expanded.

J	V	D	size	DNA	CDR3
TRBJ2-2	TRBV29-1	TRBD2	many	TGCAGCGTCCTGGGACTAGCCTTCACCGGGGAGCTGTTTTTT	CSVLGLAFTGELFF
TRBJ1-1	TRBV7-2	.	many	TGTGCCAGCAGCGACGGACTTGGCACTGAAGCTTTCTTT	CASSDGLGTEAFF
TRBJ2-5	TRBV10-3	TRBD1	many	TGTGCCATCAGTGAGTCGATGTACAGGGGGCCGGAGACCCAGTACTTC	CAISESMYRGPETQYF
TRBJ2-2	TRBV6-5	TRBD2	many	TGTGCCAGCAGTTTTCAGGCGGGGGGCACCCACACCGGGGAGCTGTTTTTT	CASSFQAGGTHTGELFF
TRBJ2-1	TRBV30	TRBD2	.	TGTGCCGGGCGGGGGGGCGCCGCCCTACAGATCAATGAGCAGTTCTTC	CAGRGGAALQINEQFF
TRBJ1-1	TRBV5-6	TRBD1	many	TGTGCCAGCAGCTTCCCGACAGGGTGGGATACTGAAGCTTTCTTT	CASSFPTGWDTEAFF
TRBJ1-1	TRBV20-1	.	many	TGCACCACCCGGAGGTCAGGGGTCATCATGAACACTGAAGCTTTCTTT	CTTRRSGVIMNTEAFF
TRBJ2-1	TRBV7-2	TRBD2	many	TGTGCCAGCAGCTTTTCTAGCGGGGTTTACAATGAGCAGTTCTTC	CASSFSSGVYNEQFF
TRBJ2-3	TRBV5-6	TRBD1	many	TGTGCCAGCAGCTTGGAAGGGACAGGGTTCACAGATACGCAGTATTTT	CASSLEGTGFTDTQYF
TRBJ1-2	TRBV3-1	.	.	TGTGCCAGCAGCCCCGGCAGGACCTCGTATGGCTACACCTTC	CASSPGRTSYGYTF
TRBJ2-1	TRBV5-5	TRBD1	many	TGTGCCAGCAGCTTAAGACAGGGGGCAGGGGATGAGCAGTTCTTC	CASSLRQGAGDEQFF
TRBJ1-2	TRBV30	.	.	TGTGCCTGTGGGGCTAACTATGGCTACACCTTC	CACGANYGYTF
TRBJ1-2	TRBV6-2/TRBV6-3	.	.	TGTGCCAGCAGTTCATGGCGGGGCCAGGGTGTCTATGGCTGCACCTTC	CASSSWRGQGVYGCTF
TRBJ2-7	TRBV6-5	.	many	TGTGCCAGCAGTCTTACAGGGTTCCCCTCCTACGAGCAGTACTTC	CASSLTGFPSYEQYF
TRBJ1-1	TRBV10-3	TRBD1	.	TGTGCCATCACACAGGGACAGGGAGAATATGAAGCTTTCTTT	CAITQGQGEYEAFF
TRBJ2-6	TRBV20-1	TRBD1	many	TGCAGTGCTTACAGTACAGGGGGCTCTGGGGCCAACGTCCTGACTTTC	CSAYSTGGSGANVLTF
TRBJ1-6	TRBV12-3/TRBV12-4	.	many	TGTGCCAGCAGTTGGAATCAGGGACCTAATTCACCCCTCCACTTT	CASSWNQGPNSPLHF
TRBJ2-3	TRBV6-1	.	many	TGTGCCAGCCAGACCCCAGGGAGCACAGATACGCAGTATTTT	CASQTPGSTDTQYF
TRBJ1-4	TRBV15	.	many	TGTGCCACCAGCAGATCGTTAGGAGATCGGGGTTTTAATGAAAAACTGTTTTTT	CATSRSLGDRGFNEKLFF
TRBJ2-2	TRBV28	TRBD1	.	TGTGCCAGCAGTTCCCCGTCGGGGTCGACAGGGTCCCCCGGGGAGCTGTTTTTT	CASSSPSGSTGSPGELFF
TRBJ2-1	TRBV5-1	TRBD1	many	TGCGCCAGCAGCTTCTTCCAGGGGGCCAACAATGAGCAGTTCTTC	CASSFFQGANNEQFF
TRBJ2-4	TRBV15	.	many	TGTGCCACCAGCAGCAGGCCCAAAAACATTCAGTACTTC	CATSSRPKNIQYF
TRBJ1-3	TRBV20-1	.	many	TGCAGTGCTAGAGATCCCCCGGGGGCCGGAAACACCATATATTTT	CSARDPPGAGNTIYF
TRBJ2-5	TRBV25-1	.	many	TGTGCCAGCAGTGAACTGGGGCGGCGCCTATCTCCAGAGACCCAGTACTTC	CASSELGRRLSPETQYF